These 13 T cell receptor beta chains were sequenced from one sample in a study of cytomegalovirus exposure and HLA in healthy donors. With 60 Vbeta and 13 Jbeta primers, the PCR was carried out. Data came from immunoSEQ multiplex PCR; TCRdb stores just in-frame clones and leaves some out. The sample holds 200,000 to 250,000 clones; roughly 79% are singletons and the top ten take 0.58%. Sample: PBMCs. The receptors were sampled from a woman aged 40 to 49 in good health and CMV-seronegative.

The chain joins TRBV7-2 to TRBJ2-4; a possible D gene is TRBD2 (5 bases). The CDR3 loop spans 14 amino acids. Germline V gene data show CDR1 as SGHTA and CDR2 as FQGNSA. V gave up 5 bases and J gave up 0 bases, with 8 bases separating them. DNA for the CDR3: TGTGCCAGCAGCCCCGGGATAGCCAAAAACATTCAGTACTTC. It codes for CASSPGIAKNIQYF.

The chain is built from TRBV4-1 and TRBJ2-7; the match to TRBD2 covers 13 bases. J was trimmed by 2 bases and V by 2 bases; bases with no gene match: 12. CDR1 is MGHRA, CDR2 YSYEKL, per germline. CDR3 length equals 19 residues. The CDR3 protein is CASSQLTSGGADNPYEQYF. The CDR3 DNA follows: TGCGCCAGCAGCCAACTCACTAGCGGGGGGGCCGACAATCCCTACGAGCAGTACTTC.

This chain joins TRBV5-1 and TRBJ2-7, with 8 bases lining up with TRBD1. Germline V CDR1 and CDR2: SGHRS, YFSETQ. V was pared by 3 bases and J by 4 bases, with 6 bases of the junction left unmatched. CDR3 size: 14 residues. The CDR3 region is CASSSRTGSYEQYF. The CDR3 nucleotides read TGCGCCAGCAGCTCTCGGACAGGGTCTTACGAGCAGTACTTC.

The CDR3 protein is CASGRKTTGAQPQHF. The CDR3 nucleotides read TGCGCCAGCGGCCGAAAGACCACAGGGGCTCAGCCCCAGCATTTT. The chain is built from TRBV23-1 and TRBJ1-5, with 7 bases identical to TRBD1. TRBV23-1 is sorted into the ORF group, with uncertain function. The CDR3 consists of 15 residues. The J segment lost 6 bases and the V segment lost 8 bases, leaving 13 bases of the junction unmatched.

In DNA, the CDR3 is TGCAGCGTTGATGGTAGCGGGGGTGTACCGACTGACGAGCAGTTCTTC. It codes for CSVDGSGGVPTDEQFF. The chain links TRBV29-1 to TRBJ2-1; 9 nucleotides match TRBD2. CDR1 is SQVTM, CDR2 ANQGSEA, per germline. The junction had 16 bases not matched to a gene; V was cut back by 3 bases and J by 10 bases. The CDR3 runs to 16 residues.

The V call is TRBV2, the J call TRBJ1-5; D perhaps matches TRBD1 (6 bases). Germline V lookup: CDR1 SNHLY, CDR2 FYNNEI. This CDR3 comprises 15 residues. Trimming took off 3 bases at V and 6 bases at J, with 15 bases between the two ends. The CDR3 region is CASSDGTLVGQPQHF. The CDR3, as DNA: TGTGCCAGCAGTGACGGGACATTGGTGGGTCAGCCCCAGCATTTT.

The chain uses TRBV6-5 and TRBJ1-2, with 7 bases aligning to TRBD1. The CDR3 length is 13 residues. Germline CDR1 and CDR2: MNHEY and SVGAGI. V was clipped by 7 bases and J by 3 bases; unmatched bases: 5. CDR3 protein: CASTPGQHYGYTF. The CDR3 coding sequence is TGTGCCAGCACCCCGGGACAGCACTATGGCTACACCTTC.

This CDR3 reads CASSAGGGSYNEQFF. The CDR3 DNA is TGTGCCAGCAGTGCCGGCGGGGGGTCCTACAATGAGCAGTTCTTC. V usage is TRBV7-2 and J usage is TRBJ2-1, with TRBD2 identical over 8 bases. Germline CDR1 reads SGHTA; CDR2 reads FQGNSA. After removal of 6 bases from V and 1 base from J, the junction contained 5 bases not matched to a gene. The CDR3 runs 15 residues.

This clone was counted a few times. This chain's CDR3 is CASSPGANSNYGYTF. Written as DNA, the CDR3 is TGTGCCAGCAGCCCAGGGGCCAACTCTAACTATGGCTACACCTTC. The chain employs TRBV5-4 and TRBJ1-2; D may be TRBD1 (6 bases). Trimming removed 4 bases from V and 0 bases from J, with 13 bases in between. CDR1 is SGHNT and CDR2 is YYREEE in the germline V gene (reference sequence). The CDR3 length is 15 residues. Supplemented by reference TRBV5-4 and TRBJ1-2, the full variable domain reads ETGVTQSPTHLIKTRGQQVTLRCSSQSGHNTVSWYQQALGQGPQFIFQYYREEENGRGNFPPRFSGLQFPNYSSELNVNALELDDSALYLCASSPGANSNYGYTFGSGTRLTVV.

V usage is TRBV27 and J usage is TRBJ1-2; tentatively, D is TRBD1 (5 bases). CDR1 MNHEY and CDR2 SMNVEV come from the germline V gene (reference sequence). This CDR3 spans 14 amino acids. Trimming took 7 bases from V and 7 from J, leaving 19 bases between them. The CDR3 is CASMNPSGRSGYTF. The CDR3 region has the DNA TGTGCCAGCATGAACCCCTCAGGGCGGAGTGGCTACACCTTC.

CDR3: CASSLYPGLNQPQHF. In DNA, the CDR3 is TGTGCCAGCAGCTTATACCCGGGGTTAAATCAGCCCCAGCATTTT. The V gene is TRBV7-9, the J gene TRBJ1-5; D remains ambiguous. V was shortened by 2 bases and J by 4 bases, with 12 bases between the two germline ends. The germline CDR1 and CDR2 sequences are SEHNR and FQNEAQ (reference sequence). The CDR3 has 15 residues.

The CDR3 sequence is CASRTGTGDYGYTF. The DNA of the CDR3 is TGTGCCAGCAGAACCGGGACAGGGGACTATGGCTACACCTTC. This chain links TRBV6-5 with TRBJ1-2, with TRBD1 matching 10 bases. The germline gives CDR1 MNHEY, CDR2 SVGAGI. CDR3 length equals 14 residues. J gave up 3 bases and V 6 bases, and 4 bases lay outside the gene matches.

This clone came up a few times. The CDR3 nucleotides read TGTGCCAGCAGTGAGCAGGACTCTGGGGCCAACGTCCTGACTTTC. It specifies CASSEQDSGANVLTF. The V gene is TRBV6-1, the J gene TRBJ2-6; D not resolved. Germline V gene sequence: CDR1 MNHNS, CDR2 SASEGT. V was clipped by 3 bases and J by 0 bases, with 6 bases between them. The CDR3 runs 15 residues.